Each of the 25 T cell receptor beta chains below was sequenced from the same sample in a study of regulatory T cells in long-lasting Graves disease. Arm-PCR of CDR3 regions and iRepertoire HTBI primers were the basis on which TCR beta libraries were built. TCRdb called the multiplex PCR reads again in MiXCR, with one record for every CDR3 protein. The table has some 240,000 distinct CDR3 sequences, approximately 18% seen once. Indicated time point: newly diagnosed GD, antithyroid drugs for less than 3 months. From PBMCs, RNA was extracted and then used to make the TCR library. These data were also reused for a study on T cells in Graves' hyperthyroidism and ophthalmopathy.

The sample consisted of peripheral blood mononuclear cells (PBMCs), taken at new diagnosis, from a patient treated with antithyroid drugs. These receptor sequences come from a woman in her 30s with Graves disease.

This clonotype was recorded at least ten times. The chain recombines TRBV28 with TRBJ2-3, with D possibly TRBD1 on 5 matching bases. Germline V gene lookup returns CDR1 MDHEN and CDR2 SYDVKM. The CDR3 contains 14 residues. The germline V and J ends were trimmed by 2 bases and 2 bases, with 8 bases remaining between them. CDR3 in DNA: TGTGCCAGCAGTTTAGAGGACATCACAGATACGCAGTATTTT. It is translated as CASSLEDITDTQYF.

Concerning this clonotype itself: A clone one base away is much larger, so this may be a read error. The gene calls are TRBV29-1 and TRBJ2-5; 7 nucleotides line up with TRBD1. This CDR3 comprises 15 residues. Germline V gene lookup returns CDR1 SQVTM and CDR2 ANQGSEA. V shed 5 bases, J shed 4 bases, and the junction held 13 bases outside the gene matches. CDR3 in DNA: TGCAGCGTTTCCCGGACAGGAGAGTACCGAGAGACCCAGTACTTC. Its translation is CSVSRTGEYRETQYF. Supplemented by reference TRBV29-1 and TRBJ2-5, the full variable domain reads SAVISQKPSRDICQRGTSLTIQCQVDSQVTMMFWYRQQPGQSLTLIATANQGSEATYESGFVIDKFPISRPNLTFSTLTVSNMSPEDSSIYLCSVSRTGEYRETQYFGPGTRLLVL.

The sample holds many counts of this clonotype. The rearrangement uses TRBV19 and TRBJ1-1; 8 bases fit TRBD1. This CDR3 contains 14 residues. V was pared by 6 bases and J by 2 bases, with 5 bases of the junction left unmatched. The germline V gene has CDR1 LNHDA and CDR2 SQIVND (reference sequence). The CDR3 spells CASRTDRVNTEAFF. The CDR3 DNA follows: TGTGCCAGTAGAACGGACAGGGTCAACACTGAAGCTTTCTTT.

This clonotype was counted ten times or more. The genes are TRBV2 and TRBJ2-7; D may match TRBD1 or TRBD2 (5 bases each). Germline V gives CDR1 SNHLY, CDR2 FYNNEI. This CDR3 is 13 amino acids long. Deletions cut 4 bases from V and 3 bases from J, with 10 bases between. CDR3 protein: CASSGGRNYEQYF. In nucleotides, the CDR3 is TGTGCCAGCAGTGGGGGACGGAACTACGAGCAGTACTTC.

The chain is built from TRBV6-1 and TRBJ2-1, with 8 nucleotides matching TRBD1. Germline-derived CDR1 and CDR2 are MNHNS and SASEGT. V shed 6 bases and J 3 bases; nucleotides not matched to a gene: 7. The CDR3 covers 15 residues. The CDR3 DNA is TGTGCCAGCAGCAGGACAGGGAGAAACTACAATGAGCAGTTCTTC. Translation gives CASSRTGRNYNEQFF.

This clonotype came up a few times. A read error is the likely source, as a far larger clone sits one nucleotide away. V gene TRBV12-3 or TRBV12-4 combines with J gene TRBJ2-5; D gene ambiguous. The J call may not be correct, given that the DNA end is closer to TRBJ2-1. This CDR3 contains 17 residues. CDR3 coding DNA: TGTGCCAGCAGTTTAATTCTTGCGGCTGCCAGAATCCATGAGCAGTTCTTC. Translated: CASSLILAAARIHEQFF.

In this sample, this clonotype turned up many times. The genes are TRBV11-2 and TRBJ2-7; 7 bases line up with TRBD1. The CDR3 is 15 amino acids. Unmatched junction bases numbered 10, after V lost 5 bases and J lost 3 bases. Germline V gives CDR1 SGHAT, CDR2 FQNNGV. The CDR3 loop reads CASSATGTAIYEQYF. CDR3 in DNA: TGTGCCAGCAGCGCTACCGGGACAGCTATCTACGAGCAGTACTTC.

A remark on this clonotype: Possible read error: a much larger clone is one base away. This rearrangement joins TRBV28 to TRBJ1-1; D is undetermined. This CDR3 comprises 14 residues. Germline CDR1 reads MDHEN; CDR2 reads SYDVKM. The CDR3 region has the DNA TGTGCCAGCAGTTTCCAGACCATGAACACTGAAGCTCTCTTT. As protein: CASSFQTMNTEALF.

This clonotype appeared a few times. The chain is built from TRBV12-3 or TRBV12-4 and TRBJ2-2, with 7 bases aligning to TRBD2. This CDR3 has 16 amino acids. The V and J ends lost 6 bases and 0 bases, in that order; junction bases with no gene match: 7. CDR3 bases: TGTGCCAGCAGCGCCGGGGACTACCCGAACACCGGGGAGCTGTTTTTT. Protein: CASSAGDYPNTGELFF.

Concerning this clonotype: A far more abundant clone sits one base away, making this likely a read error. This CDR3 is CASTTSHSGRNNEQFF. In nucleotides, the CDR3 is TGTGCCAGCACCACCTCTCATAGCGGGAGGAACAATGAGCAGTTCTTC. The chain links TRBV27 to TRBJ2-7, with 10 bases matching TRBD2. Gene TRBJ2-1 matches the end of the DNA better, so the J call may be wrong. Germline CDR1 and CDR2: MNHEY and SMNVEV (reference sequence). The CDR3 is 16 amino acids.

This clonotype was seen many times. The rearrangement links TRBV5-1 to TRBJ1-2; no firm D call. The CDR3 runs 14 residues. Germline-derived CDR1 and CDR2 are SGHRS and YFSETQ. The V end lost 5 bases, the J end lost 8 bases, and 19 bases lay between the germline ends. The CDR3 DNA follows: TGCGCCAGCAGTCCTGGACGGGTGGCCGACGGCTACACCTTC. Its translation: CASSPGRVADGYTF.

This clonotype was observed at least ten times. The chain has TRBV6-1 and TRBJ2-3; the match to TRBD2 covers 10 bases. The V segment lost 5 bases and the J segment 6 bases; nucleotides outside the gene matches: 5. Germline-derived CDR1 and CDR2 are MNHNS and SASEGT. The CDR3 consists of 14 residues. The DNA for the CDR3 is TGTGCCAGCAGTATAGCGGGAGGCCGGGATACGCAGTATTTT. Protein product: CASSIAGGRDTQYF.

To note about this clonotype: This may be a read error, as it is one base from a much larger clone. This chain uses TRBV11-3 with TRBJ2-3; TRBD1 is a possible D gene (7 bases). This CDR3 spans 16 amino acids. Germline assignment: CDR1 SGHNT and CDR2 YENEEA. The CDR3 sequence: CASGLDQGGRRDTQYF. The CDR3 bases are TGTGCCAGCGGCTTAGATCAGGGGGGCCGAAGGGATACGCAGTATTTT. The variable domain in full, with the rest retrieved from reference TRBV11-3 and TRBJ2-3, is EAGVVQSPRYKIIEKKQPVAFWCNPISGHNTLYWYLQNLGQGPELLIRYENEEAVDDSQLPKDRFSAERLKGVDSTLKIQPAELGDSAVYLCASGLDQGGRRDTQYFGPGTRLTVL.

This clonotype was counted many times. The genes are TRBV20-1 and TRBJ2-3; 7 nucleotides align to TRBD1. V trimming: 5 bases; J trimming: 1 base; junction bases outside the gene matches: 12. Germline V gene lookup returns CDR1 DFQATT and CDR2 SNEGSKA (reference sequence). The CDR3 has 16 residues. CDR3 nucleotide sequence: TGCAGTGCTGAGGGGGCTAGCAGACACCGCACAGATACGCAGTATTTT. Protein: CSAEGASRHRTDTQYF.

V is TRBV2 and J is TRBJ1-5; no clear D. The germline CDR1 and CDR2 sequences are SNHLY and FYNNEI. Between the trimmed V and J ends, which lost 3 bases and 0 bases, there was a span of 9 bases. CDR3 length: 15 amino acids. CDR3 loop: CASSDGRNSNQPQHF. The CDR3 DNA reads TGTGCCAGCAGTGACGGCAGGAATAGCAATCAGCCCCAGCATTTT.

In this sample, this clonotype turned up many times. J is TRBJ1-1 and V is TRBV12-5, with no clear D. The CDR3 consists of 13 residues. Trimming left V 3 bases short and J 1 base short, with 6 bases between. Germline CDR1 is LGHNT and CDR2 is FRNRAP. The CDR3 sequence is CASGLSPNTEAFF. CDR3 bases: TGTGCTAGTGGTTTATCGCCGAACACTGAAGCTTTCTTT.

This clonotype showed up many times. The rearrangement uses TRBV29-1 and TRBJ1-1; the D is unclear. V was pared by 6 bases and J by 1 base, with 9 bases between. The germline V gene encodes CDR1 SQVTM and CDR2 ANQGSEA. The CDR3 is 12 residues long. The chain's CDR3 is CSVSTANTEAFF. The CDR3 DNA follows: TGCAGCGTGTCGACGGCGAACACTGAAGCTTTCTTT.

This clonotype occurred many times. The rearrangement links TRBV6-1 to TRBJ1-6; no firm D call. Trimming took off 6 bases at V and 4 bases at J, with 19 bases between the two ends. This CDR3 is built from 17 residues. Germline values: CDR1 MNHNS, CDR2 SASEGT. The CDR3 reads CASSKDGRFIYNSPLHF. The DNA for the CDR3 is TGTGCCAGCAGCAAAGACGGACGGTTCATATATAATTCACCCCTCCACTTT.

This clonotype was observed a few times. This chain links TRBV7-9 with TRBJ1-2; the match to TRBD1 covers 8 bases. Germline V gene data show CDR1 as SEHNR and CDR2 as FQNEAQ (reference sequence). This CDR3 is built from 15 residues. Trimming cost V 5 bases and J 4 bases; bases outside gene matches: 9. The CDR3 DNA sequence: TGTGCCAGCAGCCAAGAGACAGGGGCCGTCTATGGCTACACCTTC. Translated, it gives CASSQETGAVYGYTF. Full variable domain (remainder filled in from reference TRBV7-9 and TRBJ1-2): DTGVSQNPRHKITKRGQNVTFRCDPISEHNRLYWYRQTLGQGPEFLTYFQNEAQLEKSRLLSDRFSAERPKGSFSTLEIQRTEQGDSAMYLCASSQETGAVYGYTFGSGTRLTVV.

The rearrangement links TRBV7-8 to TRBJ1-1; D is possibly TRBD1 (5 bases). The germline gives CDR1 SGHVS, CDR2 FQNEAQ. The CDR3 length is 16 residues. V shed 2 bases and J shed 0 bases, with 13 bases lying between them. The CDR3 DNA is TGTGCCAGCAGCTTATTCTACGGGGGTTTGAACACTGAAGCTTTCTTT. This translates into CASSLFYGGLNTEAFF.

This clonotype occurred many times. The genes are TRBV6-1 and TRBJ1-6; D call uncertain. The CDR3 covers 16 residues. V lost 4 bases and J lost 9, with 19 bases in between. Germline assignment: CDR1 MNHNS and CDR2 SASEGT. CDR3 region: CASSVRGVLISSPLHF. The DNA for the CDR3 is TGTGCCAGCAGTGTGCGGGGAGTCCTTATATCTTCACCCCTCCACTTT.

This sequence joins TRBV2 and TRBJ1-2; D gene uncertain. V was clipped by 3 bases and J by 4 bases, with 9 bases between them. This CDR3 spans 13 amino acids. Germline values: CDR1 SNHLY, CDR2 FYNNEI. Here the CDR3 reads CASSEPDSYGYTF. CDR3 DNA: TGTGCCAGCAGTGAGCCTGATTCCTATGGCTACACCTTC.

This clonotype came up many times. V and J are TRBV10-3 and TRBJ2-7; perhaps TRBD1 as D (6 bases). Germline V lookup: CDR1 ENHRY, CDR2 SYGVKD. The CDR3 is made up of 14 amino acids. Trimming shortened V by 6 bases and J by 5 bases, and 17 bases separated the two germline ends. The CDR3 nucleotides read TGTGCCATCAGCCCACAGGGCGGAACCGACGAGCAGTACTTC. Protein sequence: CAISPQGGTDEQYF.

Only a few counts were recorded for this clonotype. A read error may produce the germline difference seen at one junction end. This sequence joins TRBV7-7 and TRBJ2-3, with 8 bases lining up with TRBD2. CDR3 length: 15 amino acids. Germline values: CDR1 SSHAT, CDR2 FNYEAQ (reference sequence). The DNA for the CDR3 is TGTGCTAGCAGCGCGGGAGGCGGATCCACAGATACGCAGTATTTT. Amino acids: CASSAGGGSTDTQYF.

This clonotype has at least ten counts. The genes are TRBV11-2 and TRBJ2-1, with D unresolved. CDR3 length equals 11 residues. Looked up from germline, CDR1 is SGHAT and CDR2 is FQNNGV. Trimming stripped 4 bases from V and 9 bases from J, with 7 bases between. Written as DNA, the CDR3 is TGTGCCAGCAGCTGGAGAGCTGAGCAGTTCTTC. Its translation: CASSWRAEQFF.